The 27 T cell receptor beta chains presented below share a single source sample, sequenced in a study of Graves' ophthalmopathy and Graves' hyperthyroidism. RNA transcripts provided the template for amplifying TCR beta CDR3 regions. HTBI primers were used in a first-round RT-PCR, which preceded a second-round multiplex PCR. TCRdb itself ran the multiplex PCR reads through MiXCR, one entry per CDR3 protein. The table includes under 250,000 distinct CDR3 sequences, about 22% detected once. The sample was peripheral blood. These receptors were collected from a woman aged 50 to 60 with Graves' ophthalmopathy.

This clonotype was counted at least ten times. V usage is TRBV29-1 and J usage is TRBJ2-7, with 8 bases lining up with TRBD1. The CDR3 loop spans 13 amino acids. Germline V gives CDR1 SQVTM, CDR2 ANQGSEA. The V and J ends lost 6 bases and 6 bases, in that order; junction bases with no gene match: 10. The CDR3 nucleotides read TGCAGCGTCCACGGGACAGGCGTGGGCGAGCAGTACTTC. Its translation: CSVHGTGVGEQYF.

This clonotype was seen just once. The chain recombines TRBV25-1 with TRBJ2-1, with D unresolved. V lost 2 bases and J lost 9, with 5 bases in between. Germline CDR1 reads MGHDK; CDR2 reads SYGVNS. This CDR3 comprises 11 residues. CDR3 protein: CASSEMSEQFF. The DNA for the CDR3 is TGTGCCAGCAGTGAAATGTCTGAGCAGTTCTTC.

This clonotype was counted at least ten times. The chain has TRBV6-1 and TRBJ2-2, with TRBD2 identical over 10 bases. The CDR3 loop spans 15 amino acids. J lost 7 bases, V lost 6 bases, and 8 bases had no gene match. The germline V gene has CDR1 MNHNS and CDR2 SASEGT. CDR3 residues: CASRGLAGGGGELFF. CDR3 sequence (DNA): TGTGCCAGCAGGGGGTTAGCGGGAGGTGGCGGGGAGCTGTTTTTT.

This clonotype was observed at least ten times. The CDR3 reads CASSFPRVDRPRHEQYF. CDR3 sequence (DNA): TGTGCCAGCAGTTTCCCCAGGGTGGATAGACCTAGGCACGAGCAGTACTTC. The genes are TRBV12-3 or TRBV12-4 and TRBJ2-7; D may be TRBD1 (5 bases). CDR3 length equals 17 residues. Trimming stripped 3 bases from V and 5 bases from J, with 23 bases between.

The genes are TRBV6-1 and TRBJ1-5; D uncertain. The V end lost 4 bases, the J end lost 0 bases, and 4 bases lay between the germline ends. This CDR3 region has 13 residues. CDR1 and CDR2 (germline): MNHNS, SASEGT. CDR3 nucleotides: TGTGCCAGCAGTGGTTATAGCAATCAGCCCCAGCATTTT. Protein: CASSGYSNQPQHF.

This clonotype showed up many times. The chain couples TRBV20-1 to TRBJ1-2; D uncertain. V gave up 8 bases and J gave up 2 bases, with 15 bases separating them. This CDR3 is built from 13 residues. Germline CDR1 is DFQATT and CDR2 is SNEGSKA (reference sequence). The CDR3 DNA sequence: TGCAGTACGGAAGACACTCTAAACTATGGCTACACCTTC. It encodes CSTEDTLNYGYTF.

This clonotype was seen repeatedly, ten times or more. The chain joins TRBV12-3 or TRBV12-4 to TRBJ1-3; TRBD1 matches 8 bases. With V trimmed by 6 bases and J by 2 bases, 6 bases remained unmatched. This CDR3 has 15 amino acids. The chain's CDR3 is CASSVQGVAGNTIYF. DNA for the CDR3: TGTGCCAGCAGCGTACAGGGGGTGGCTGGAAACACCATATATTTT.

This clonotype was detected ten times or more. The chain couples TRBV7-2 to TRBJ2-7; D is unresolved. V was pared by 1 base and J by 4 bases, with 11 bases between. Per germline, CDR1 SGHTA and CDR2 FQGNSA. CDR3 length: 14 amino acids. The CDR3 region is CASSLGYAGYEQYF. As DNA, the CDR3 is TGTGCCAGCAGCTTAGGGTATGCCGGTTACGAGCAGTACTTC.

The genes are TRBV7-2 and TRBJ1-6; TRBD1 might be the D (6 bases). This CDR3 is built from 15 residues. Germline V gene sequence: CDR1 SGHTA, CDR2 FQGNSA. The V end lost 5 bases, the J end lost 1 base, and 9 bases lay between the germline ends. The CDR3 DNA sequence: TGTGCCAGCAGCGTCACAGGGTCCTATAATTCACCCCTCCACTTT. Its translation: CASSVTGSYNSPLHF.

This clonotype was seen more than once but under ten times. Since the CDR3 does not end with the conserved phenylalanine or tryptophan, this likely comes from a read error. The chain employs TRBV28 and TRBJ1-3; D unresolved. CDR3 length equals 14 residues. Looked up from germline, CDR1 is MDHEN and CDR2 is SYDVKM. Trimming removed 3 bases at V and 0 bases at J, with 6 bases between. The CDR3 spells CASSFGGSGNTIYI. DNA of the CDR3: TGTGCCAGCAGTTTTGGAGGCTCTGGAAACACCATATATATT.

This clonotype came up many times. CDR3 nucleotide sequence: TGTGCCAGCAGTTTAAGAGGGTGGGGACTCTCCTACGAGCAGTACTTC. Its protein product is CASSLRGWGLSYEQYF. The chain has TRBV27 and TRBJ2-7; possible D gene TRBD2, 6 bases. The V gene's germline CDR1 is MNHEY and CDR2 SMNVEV (reference sequence). The CDR3 sequence is 16 residues long. Deletions cut 2 bases from V and 0 bases from J, with 14 bases between.

This clonotype was found once. The chain couples TRBV11-2 to TRBJ2-7, with TRBD2 as a possible D gene (6 bases). In germline, CDR1 is SGHAT, CDR2 FQNNGV. The germline V and J ends were trimmed by 1 base and 3 bases, with 13 bases remaining between them. CDR3 length equals 15 residues. In DNA, the CDR3 is TGTGCCAGCAGCTTAGGGGCGGGATACTTCTACGAGCAGTACTTC. This encodes CASSLGAGYFYEQYF.

The chain joins TRBV3-1 to TRBJ1-1, with 7 bases aligning to TRBD1. The V gene end was trimmed by 0 bases and the J gene end by 5 bases; junction bases not matched to a gene: 6. CDR3 length equals 15 residues. Germline V gives CDR1 LGHDT, CDR2 YNNKEL (reference sequence). The CDR3 DNA sequence: TGTGCCAGCAGCCAAGATTCCAGGGGGAAGACTGAAGCTTTCTTT. This translates into CASSQDSRGKTEAFF.

This clonotype has a count of ten or more. The chain couples TRBV28 to TRBJ1-2, with 8 bases aligning to TRBD1. The germline V gene has CDR1 MDHEN and CDR2 SYDVKM. V dropped 6 bases and J dropped 4; count of bases not matched to a gene: 10. This CDR3 has 15 residues. This CDR3 is CASRTPGQGGYGYTF. CDR3 nucleotide sequence: TGTGCCAGCAGGACCCCTGGACAGGGAGGCTATGGCTACACCTTC.

A few counts support this clonotype. This rearrangement joins TRBV7-9 to TRBJ2-7; D unclear. V dropped 5 bases and J dropped 3 bases, with 8 bases sitting between them. Germline-derived CDR1 and CDR2 are SEHNR and FQNEAQ (reference sequence). The CDR3 has 12 amino acids. The CDR3: CASSKDYYEQYF. CDR3 nucleotides: TGTGCCAGCAGCAAGGATTACTACGAGCAGTACTTC.

The chain has TRBV11-2 and TRBJ2-5; D perhaps matches TRBD1 (6 bases). The CDR3 extends over 18 amino acids. The V and J ends lost 5 bases and 5 bases respectively, with 27 bases between them. Germline CDR1 reads SGHAT; CDR2 reads FQNNGV. The CDR3 DNA is TGTGCCAGCAGCGTACCCCTTTGGCTGGGGGCAGGTGGGGAGACCCAGTACTTC. Translation gives CASSVPLWLGAGGETQYF. The variable domain in full, completed from reference TRBV11-2 and TRBJ2-5, reads EAGVAQSPRYKIIEKRQSVAFWCNPISGHATLYWYQQILGQGPKLLIQFQNNGVVDDSQLPKDRFSAERLKGVDSTLKIQPAKLEDSAVYLCASSVPLWLGAGGETQYFGPGTRLLVL.

This clonotype was seen repeatedly, ten times or more. The chain links TRBV6-1 to TRBJ1-5, with 11 bases identical to TRBD1. V lost 2 bases and J lost 9; bases outside the gene matches: 9. This CDR3 has 16 amino acids. The germline CDR1 and CDR2 sequences are MNHNS and SASEGT. DNA of the CDR3: TGTGCCAGCAGTGAAACAGCCGGGACAGGGGGTGCGCCCCAGCATTTT. Protein: CASSETAGTGGAPQHF.

At least ten counts were recorded for this clonotype. The rearrangement joins TRBV2 to TRBJ1-5; TRBD1 is a possible D gene (6 bases). V shed 2 bases and J shed 0 bases, with 8 bases lying between them. Germline V gene data show CDR1 as SNHLY and CDR2 as FYNNEI. The CDR3 has 15 residues. CDR3 loop: CASSERGNSNQPQHF. For the CDR3, the DNA is TGTGCCAGCAGTGAAAGGGGGAATAGCAATCAGCCCCAGCATTTT.

The chain joins TRBV27 to TRBJ2-7, with 10 bases matching TRBD2. This CDR3 contains 15 residues. Germline assignment: CDR1 MNHEY and CDR2 SMNVEV (reference sequence). The J segment lost 2 bases and the V segment lost 8 bases, leaving 9 bases of the junction unmatched. For the CDR3, the DNA is TGTGCCAGCGGAATTACCGGGACTAGCGCCTACGAGCAGTACTTC. Translation gives CASGITGTSAYEQYF.

This clonotype was seen at least ten times. J is TRBJ2-7 and V is TRBV19, with 8 nucleotides matching TRBD2. V was clipped by 2 bases and J by 4 bases; unmatched bases: 16. In germline, CDR1 is LNHDA, CDR2 SQIVND (reference sequence). This CDR3 has 18 amino acids. In nucleotides, the CDR3 is TGTGCCAGTAGTATAAGGCGTAGCGGGACGGTAAGCGTTTACGAGCAGTACTTC. Amino acids: CASSIRRSGTVSVYEQYF.

This chain uses TRBV27 with TRBJ1-1; 8 nucleotides line up with TRBD1. The J segment lost 5 bases and the V segment lost 2 bases, leaving 4 bases of the junction unmatched. This CDR3 region has 14 residues. The germline gives CDR1 MNHEY, CDR2 SMNVEV (reference sequence). The chain's CDR3 is CASSLTGGGTEAFF. In DNA form, the CDR3 reads TGTGCCAGCAGTTTAACAGGGGGAGGGACTGAAGCTTTCTTT.

This clonotype was observed many times. J is TRBJ2-6 and V is TRBV6-2 or TRBV6-3; unclear D gene. The CDR3 has 15 residues. Germline values: CDR1 MNHEY, CDR2 SVGEGT. V lost 2 bases and J 0 bases, leaving 5 bases between the germline ends. The CDR3 DNA reads as TGTGCCAGCAGTTACGCTTTCTCTGGGGCCAACGTCCTGACTTTC. Translated, it gives CASSYAFSGANVLTF.

Ten or more counts support this clonotype. This chain links TRBV25-1 with TRBJ1-1, with D possibly TRBD1 on 6 matching bases. CDR3 size: 13 residues. CDR1 is MGHDK and CDR2 is SYGVNS in the germline V gene. The V and J ends lost 7 bases and 1 base respectively, with 10 bases between them. The CDR3 DNA is TGTGCCAGCATAGGGGGGGGGAACACTGAAGCTTTCTTT. It codes for CASIGGGNTEAFF.

This clonotype was counted ten times or more. The chain employs TRBV20-1 and TRBJ1-1, with TRBD1 matching over 7 bases. J lost 5 bases, V lost 3 bases, and 6 bases had no gene match. Germline values: CDR1 DFQATT, CDR2 SNEGSKA (reference sequence). CDR3 length: 13 residues. Here the CDR3 reads CSAREGARTEAFF. For the CDR3, the DNA is TGCAGTGCTAGGGAGGGGGCGCGAACTGAAGCTTTCTTT.

At least ten counts were recorded for this clonotype. The chain's CDR3 is CATSDYRAPNTGELFF. The CDR3 DNA reads as TGTGCCACCAGTGATTACAGGGCACCGAACACCGGGGAGCTGTTTTTT. The chain joins TRBV24-1 to TRBJ2-2, with D possibly matching TRBD1 (6 bases). The CDR3 is 16 residues long. Germline loops: CDR1 KGHDR, CDR2 SFDVKD. Deletions cut 2 bases from V and 0 bases from J, with 9 bases between.

The genes are TRBV11-2 and TRBJ2-7, with 10 bases identical to TRBD1. CDR1 SGHAT and CDR2 FQNNGV come from the germline V gene. J was trimmed by 4 bases and V by 5 bases; bases with no gene match: 8. The CDR3 extends over 15 amino acids. CDR3 DNA sequence: TGTGCCAGCAGCCAAGGACAGGGGGGCTTTTACGAGCAGTACTTC. Translated: CASSQGQGGFYEQYF.

This clonotype showed up many times. V is TRBV9 and J is TRBJ2-7; D is unresolved. CDR1 and CDR2 (germline): SGDLS, YYNGEE. The V and J ends lost 3 bases and 5 bases respectively, with 12 bases between them. The CDR3 spans 13 residues. The DNA of the CDR3 is TGTGCCAGCAGCGCCCTCACCCGAGACGAGCAGTACTTC. It translates to CASSALTRDEQYF.